What follows are 21 T cell receptor beta chains derived from one specimen sequenced in a study of regulatory T cells in long-lasting Graves disease. Time point denoted: persistent/refractory GD, antithyroid drugs over 5 years with positive TRAb. RNA extracted from PBMCs served as the sequencing template. Sequencing libraries for TCR beta were prepared with iRepertoire HTBI primers and Arm-PCR of CDR3 regions. In TCRdb, the multiplex PCR reads were re-called with MiXCR into one record per CDR3 protein. The sample holds 400,000 or so distinct CDR3 sequences; around 20% are singletons and the top ten take about 27%. Source: peripheral blood mononuclear cells (PBMCs), taken when the disease was refractory, from a patient treated with antithyroid drugs. These receptors were obtained from a female donor with Graves disease.

This clonotype was counted between two and nine times. The V and J genes are TRBV30 and TRBJ2-7; a possible D gene is TRBD1 (6 bases). CDR1 GTSNPN and CDR2 SVGIG come from the germline V gene (reference sequence). The CDR3 length is 14 residues. Trimming left V 0 bases short and J 1 base short, with 10 bases between. For the CDR3, the DNA is TGTGCCTGGAGTGTAGGGGACACATCCTACGAGCAGTACTTC. Amino acid sequence: CAWSVGDTSYEQYF.

This clonotype was detected many times. The rearrangement joins TRBV3-1 to TRBJ2-6; D is ambiguous. V gave up 3 bases and J gave up 9 bases, with 3 bases separating them. The CDR3 extends over 11 amino acids. Germline V gene data show CDR1 as LGHDT and CDR2 as YNNKEL (reference sequence). CDR3 sequence reads: CASSQSNVLTF. In nucleotides, the CDR3 is TGTGCCAGCAGCCAGAGCAACGTCCTGACTTTC.

This clonotype appeared many times. The J gene is TRBJ1-2, the V gene TRBV28; TRBD1 agrees at 8 bases. The germline gives CDR1 MDHEN, CDR2 SYDVKM. CDR3 length: 15 residues. The junction had 5 bases not matched to a gene; V was cut back by 5 bases and J by 0 bases. CDR3 loop: CASSQQGGANYGYTF. The CDR3 DNA is TGTGCCAGCAGTCAACAGGGGGGAGCTAACTATGGCTACACCTTC.

The V gene is TRBV19, the J gene TRBJ2-3, with 12 bases that match TRBD2. There are 15 residues in the CDR3. The V segment lost 6 bases and the J segment 3 bases; nucleotides outside the gene matches: 4. The germline gives CDR1 LNHDA, CDR2 SQIVND (reference sequence). The CDR3 region is CASSAGTSGTDTQYF. The DNA of the CDR3 is TGTGCCAGTAGCGCCGGGACTAGCGGGACAGATACGCAGTATTTT.

This clonotype was detected ten times or more. This chain joins TRBV7-2 and TRBJ2-7; TRBD2 matches at 10 bases. The CDR3 is 15 residues long. Germline V lookup: CDR1 SGHTA, CDR2 FQGNSA. With V trimmed by 7 bases and J by 0 bases, 6 bases remained unmatched. CDR3 bases: TGTGCCAGCACAAAGGGACTAGCGAGCTCCTACGAGCAGTACTTC. Translating it yields CASTKGLASSYEQYF.

As concerns this clonotype: This may be a read error, as it is one base from a much larger clone. The genes are TRBV30 and TRBJ2-7; a possible D gene is TRBD1 (6 bases). This CDR3 has 12 amino acids. CDR1 is GTSNPN and CDR2 is SVGIG in the germline V gene (reference sequence). The CDR3 region has the DNA TGTGCCTGGAGTGTACAGGGTTACGAGCAGTGCTTC. This translates into CAWSVQGYEQCF.

The V and J genes are TRBV27 and TRBJ2-5; D is unclear. Germline CDR1 reads MNHEY; CDR2 reads SMNVEV (reference sequence). CDR3 length: 14 amino acids. V was trimmed by 0 bases and J by 1 base, leaving 6 bases between them. The CDR3 spells CASSLSWSQETQYF. Here the CDR3 DNA reads TGTGCCAGCAGTTTATCGTGGAGCCAAGAGACCCAGTACTTC.

The chain employs TRBV9 and TRBJ2-3, with 11 bases identical to TRBD2. The length of the CDR3 is 20 residues. J was trimmed by 2 bases and V by 0 bases; bases with no gene match: 14. The germline V gene has CDR1 SGDLS and CDR2 YYNGEE. The CDR3 region has the DNA TGTGCCAGCAGCGTAGCAGGTAGCCTAGCGGGAGGACCACACACAGATACGCAGTATTTT. Its translation is CASSVAGSLAGGPHTDTQYF.

This clonotype showed up many times. This chain uses TRBV6-2 or TRBV6-3 with TRBJ2-5; D remains unclear. Germline V lookup: CDR1 MNHEY, CDR2 SVGEGT. The CDR3 covers 15 residues. Trimming took 2 bases from V and 0 from J, leaving 10 bases between them. In nucleotides, the CDR3 is TGTGCCAGCAGTTACCCCCACCAGTACCAAGAGACCCAGTACTTC. Translation gives CASSYPHQYQETQYF.

The V call is TRBV24-1, the J call TRBJ1-4, with 11 bases fitting TRBD1. With 4 bases clipped from V and 7 bases from J, the junction kept 7 bases outside the gene matches. Germline lookup yields CDR1 KGHDR and CDR2 SFDVKD. The CDR3 runs to 16 residues. The CDR3 loop is CATSDPDRGRPEKLFF. The CDR3 DNA is TGTGCCACCAGTGACCCGGACAGGGGGCGACCTGAAAAACTGTTTTTT.

The chain has TRBV7-9 and TRBJ1-5; D unclear. With 1 base removed from V and 8 bases from J, the gap between germline ends came to 12 bases. The CDR3 consists of 14 residues. The germline gives CDR1 SEHNR, CDR2 FQNEAQ (reference sequence). The CDR3 reads CASSLDGGREPQHF. The CDR3 nucleotides read TGTGCCAGCAGCTTAGACGGAGGCAGAGAGCCCCAGCATTTT. Filled out from reference TRBV7-9 and TRBJ1-5, the complete variable domain reads DTGVSQNPRHKITKRGQNVTFRCDPISEHNRLYWYRQTLGQGPEFLTYFQNEAQLEKSRLLSDRFSAERPKGSFSTLEIQRTEQGDSAMYLCASSLDGGREPQHFGDGTRLSIL.

In its sample, this clonotype was seen many times. This chain links TRBV5-5 with TRBJ1-5; 7 bases line up with TRBD1. The CDR3 is made up of 15 amino acids. The germline V gene encodes CDR1 SGHKS and CDR2 YYEKEE (reference sequence). V was clipped by 4 bases and J by 2 bases; unmatched bases: 6. The CDR3 DNA reads TGTGCCAGCAGCCCCTTCGGACAGGGCAATCAGCCCCAGCATTTT. It is translated as CASSPFGQGNQPQHF.

This chain joins TRBV12-3 or TRBV12-4 and TRBJ1-4; maybe TRBD1 (5 bases). The CDR3 is 14 residues long. The ends were cut back, 1 base at V and 10 bases at J, with 13 bases in the middle. Here the CDR3 DNA reads TGTGCCAGCAGTTTAGATGTATGGGGCTCAAAACTGTTTTTT. Residues: CASSLDVWGSKLFF.

The J gene is TRBJ1-1, the V gene TRBV29-1; weak D call: TRBD1 (6 bases). The CDR3 loop spans 16 amino acids. From germline, CDR1 is SQVTM and CDR2 ANQGSEA. Between the trimmed V and J ends, which lost 4 bases and 0 bases, there was a span of 18 bases. The CDR3 sequence: CSVGQQGPPLNTEAFF. DNA of the CDR3: TGCAGCGTTGGACAACAGGGTCCCCCTTTGAACACTGAAGCTTTCTTT. The full variable domain, completed using reference TRBV29-1 and TRBJ1-1, is SAVISQKPSRDICQRGTSLTIQCQVDSQVTMMFWYRQQPGQSLTLIATANQGSEATYESGFVIDKFPISRPNLTFSTLTVSNMSPEDSSIYLCSVGQQGPPLNTEAFFGQGTRLTVV.

In this sample, this clonotype turned up a few times. The chain employs TRBV5-6 and TRBJ2-5; a possible D gene is TRBD1 (7 bases). The germline V gene has CDR1 SGHDT and CDR2 YYEEEE. Between the trimmed V and J ends, which lost 2 bases and 1 base, there was a span of 12 bases. CDR3 length: 15 residues. The CDR3 loop is CASSFRGTVQETQYF. In DNA form, the CDR3 reads TGTGCCAGCAGCTTTCGGGGGACAGTCCAAGAGACCCAGTACTTC.

This clonotype has a handful of counts. The V and J genes are TRBV7-3 and TRBJ2-5; TRBD2 matches 7 bases. V lost 5 bases, J lost 9 bases, and 15 bases stayed unmatched. The CDR3 covers 15 residues. Germline V lookup: CDR1 SGHTA, CDR2 FQGTGA. In DNA form, the CDR3 reads TGTGCCAGCAGCGCCCTGGGAGGGCAAGCGGTCGCCCAGTACTTC. This gives the protein CASSALGGQAVAQYF.

The chain employs TRBV30 and TRBJ1-3; D may be TRBD1 (5 bases). Germline CDR1 and CDR2: GTSNPN and SVGIG (reference sequence). With 1 base removed from V and 3 bases from J, the gap between germline ends came to 10 bases. This CDR3 spans 14 amino acids. The CDR3 DNA reads TGTGCCTGGAGTGCCGGGACTATTGGAAACACCATATATTTT. Translated, it gives CAWSAGTIGNTIYF.

This clonotype was observed a single time. V usage is TRBV6-2 or TRBV6-3 and J usage is TRBJ2-2, with D perhaps matching TRBD1 (6 bases). CDR1 MNHEY and CDR2 SVGEGT come from the germline V gene. The CDR3 has 17 amino acids. Trimming shortened V by 1 base and J by 3 bases, and 15 bases separated the two germline ends. The CDR3 loop reads CASSYCERYRDTGELFF. The CDR3 nucleotides are TGTGCCAGCAGTTACTGCGAAAGGTACAGGGACACCGGGGAGCTGTTTTTT.

This clonotype has ten or more counts. This chain joins TRBV7-2 and TRBJ2-7, with unresolved D. This CDR3 has 12 residues. Germline CDR1 SGHTA, CDR2 FQGNSA. V was shortened by 1 base and J by 5 bases, with 6 bases between the two germline ends. In DNA form, the CDR3 reads TGTGCCAGCAGCTTAGACGTAGACGAGCAGTACTTC. Translating it yields CASSLDVDEQYF.

The table lists this clonotype with many counts. The chain uses TRBV7-3 and TRBJ1-1; D remains unclear. Germline CDR1 SGHTA, CDR2 FQGTGA. This CDR3 contains 13 residues. Between the trimmed V and J ends, which lost 5 bases and 1 base, there was a span of 8 bases. CDR3 sequence (DNA): TGTGCCAGCAGCCCGACTGCGAACACTGAAGCTTTCTTT. The encoded protein is CASSPTANTEAFF. The full variable domain, its missing parts supplied by reference TRBV7-3 and TRBJ1-1, is GAGVSQTPSNKVTEKGKYVELRCDPISGHTALYWYRQSLGQGPEFLIYFQGTGAADDSGLPNDRFFAVRPEGSVSTLKIQRTERGDSAVYLCASSPTANTEAFFGQGTRLTVV.

This chain joins TRBV29-1 and TRBJ2-7, with 13 bases identical to TRBD2. This CDR3 spans 14 amino acids. Losses at the gene ends were 4 bases for V and 4 bases for J; bases not matched to a gene: 4. Germline CDR1 SQVTM, CDR2 ANQGSEA. The CDR3 DNA reads TGCAGCGTTGTGGGACTAGCGGGAATGTACGAGCAGTACTTC. It yields the protein CSVVGLAGMYEQYF.